One sample yielded the 20 T cell receptor beta chains listed below, sequenced in a study of tissue T cells after allogeneic stem cell transplantation. Time point defined: mouse harvest day 7 after allogeneic transplant. Tail vein injection delivered 10^7 T-cell-depleted bone marrow cells and 10^6 splenic CD5+ T cells. Produced via immunoSEQ multiplex PCR; TCRdb's table is partial and in-frame only. The sample has almost 9,500 clones, more than 40% seen once. The specimen was gut tissue. These receptors were collected from a female BALB/c mouse given C57BL/6 T cells with graft-versus-host disease after an allogeneic hematopoietic cell transplant.

There are a few counts of this clone. The listed genes are named as in mouse. The read ends 1 residue early relative to the CDR3; the germline J gene fills the gap. The chain carries TRBV1 and TRBJ2-5, with TRBD1 matching 7 bases. Germline V gives CDR1 NSQYPW, CDR2 LRSPGD (reference sequence). This CDR3 spans 14 amino acids. J lost 3 bases, V lost 1 base, and 1 base had no gene match. The CDR3 is CTCSAGGQQDTQYF. The CDR3 DNA, read in part, is TGCACCTGCAGTGCAGGGGGACAGCAAGACACCCAGTAC.

A note on this clone: Genes and germline come from the mouse. Read coverage stops 1 residue before the CDR3 terminus; the germline J gene supplies the remainder. The chain combines TRBV26 with TRBJ1-1; D unresolved. CDR1 and CDR2 from the germline V gene are KGHPV and FQNQEV (reference sequence). This CDR3 comprises 14 residues. V was cut by 3 bases and J by 0 bases, with 8 bases left in between. Incomplete CDR3 DNA: TGTGCCAGCAGTCTTTTCCTTGCAAACACAGAAGTCTTC. Translated: CASSLFLANTEVF. The whole CDR3 protein is CASSLFLANTEVFF.

About this clone: Mouse gene names apply. The observed sequence ends 1 residue before the CDR3 terminus, with the missing tail filled in from the germline J gene. The genes are TRBV29 and TRBJ1-6, with 11 nucleotides matching TRBD1. TRBJ1-6 is sorted into the ORF group, with uncertain function. The germline CDR1 and CDR2 sequences are MSHET and SYDVDS. The V segment lost 2 bases and the J segment 0 bases; nucleotides outside the gene matches: 6. The CDR3 consists of 19 residues. The CDR3 sequence is CASSLEGTGGLSYNSPLYF. The part of the CDR3 DNA that was read is TGTGCTAGCAGTTTAGAGGGGACAGGGGGACTTTCCTATAATTCGCCCCTCTAC.

On this clone: Gene names follow the mouse nomenclature. Sequencing ends 1 residue short of the CDR3 end; the germline J gene provides the rest. V gene TRBV13-3 combines with J gene TRBJ1-2; TRBD1 aligns across 10 bases. The CDR3 has 13 amino acids. Germline lookup yields CDR1 NNHDY and CDR2 SYVADS. The V and J ends lost 7 bases and 2 bases, in that order; junction bases with no gene match: 2. CDR3 sequence: CASRDRGNSDYTF. The CDR3 bases that were read are TGTGCCAGCCGGGACAGGGGCAACTCCGACTACACC.

Comment on this clone: The genes are named according to mouse. Read coverage stops 1 residue before the CDR3 terminus; the germline J gene supplies the remainder. This chain joins TRBV3 and TRBJ2-2, with D hard to call. Looked up from germline, CDR1 is SNHLY and CDR2 is FYNGKV (reference sequence). The CDR3 length is 15 residues. Trimming pared 1 base from V and 1 base from J, leaving 7 bases between. Incomplete CDR3 DNA: TGTGCCAGCAGCTTAGGGCAGCTAAACACCGGGCAGCTCTAC. This sequence encodes CASSLGQLNTGQLY. In full, the CDR3 reads CASSLGQLNTGQLYF.

A remark on this clone: These gene names are mouse names. The CDR3 end falls 1 residue outside the read, so it is completed with the germline J gene. V is TRBV5 and J is TRBJ2-3; D call uncertain. The germline V gene encodes CDR1 LGHNA and CDR2 YNLKQL (reference sequence). CDR3 length: 16 residues. The V end was cut by 0 bases, the J end by 0 bases, with 10 bases between. CDR3 region: CASSQEGLPSAETLYF. The CDR3 DNA, read in part, is TGTGCCAGCAGCCAAGAGGGTTTACCTAGTGCAGAAACGCTGTAT.

This clone showed up just a few times. Gene names follow the mouse nomenclature. Coverage ceases 1 residue before the CDR3 finishes, and the germline J gene fills in the end. The rearrangement uses TRBV26 and TRBJ2-7; 9 bases align to TRBD2. The J segment lost 3 bases and the V segment lost 4 bases, leaving 4 bases of the junction unmatched. The CDR3 has 14 residues. The germline gives CDR1 KGHPV, CDR2 FQNQEV (reference sequence). The DNA read from the CDR3 is TGTGCCAGCAGTCCCCGACTGGGGGACTATGAACAGTAC. This encodes CASSPRLGDYEQY. Given in full, the CDR3 is CASSPRLGDYEQYF.

This clone was detected once. The germline and genes are mouse ones. The sequence runs out 1 residue before the end of the CDR3; the remainder is reconstructed from the germline J gene. The V call is TRBV13-1, the J call TRBJ1-1; TRBD1 aligns across 12 bases. Trimming took 8 bases from V and 4 from J; bases not matched to a gene: 6. This CDR3 contains 14 residues. Looked up from germline, CDR1 is NSHNY and CDR2 is SYGAGN. The CDR3 is CASRDRGRSTEVFF. The DNA read from the CDR3 is TGTGCCAGTAGGGACAGGGGGCGCAGCACAGAAGTCTTC.

On this clone: The gene names given are mouse names. The sequenced fragment ends 1 residue before the CDR3 boundary, so the rest is inferred from the germline J gene. The chain joins TRBV26 to TRBJ2-4, with D perhaps TRBD2 (6 bases). Trimming stripped 3 bases from V and 0 bases from J, with 10 bases between. Germline V gives CDR1 KGHPV, CDR2 FQNQEV (reference sequence). The CDR3 spans 15 residues. This CDR3 is CASSLTGRSQNTLYF. Incomplete CDR3 DNA: TGTGCCAGCAGTCTCACTGGGAGAAGTCAAAACACCTTGTAC.

As concerns this clone: The listed genes are named as in mouse. The CDR3 end is not reached by the read, which stops 1 residue before it; the germline J gene fills it in. The chain links TRBV12-1 to TRBJ1-4; 7 nucleotides agree with TRBD1. J gave up 3 bases and V 2 bases, and 2 bases lay outside the gene matches. Germline lookup yields CDR1 SGHSN and CDR2 HYEKVE. The CDR3 loop spans 14 amino acids. The CDR3 region is CASSPRGANERLFF. CDR3 bases read: TGTGCCAGCTCTCCCAGGGGGGCCAACGAAAGATTATTT.

A few counts support this clone. The gene names here belong to mouse. The read ends 1 residue before the CDR3 terminus; that terminus is restored from the germline J gene. The chain employs TRBV26 and TRBJ1-2; tentatively, D is TRBD1 (6 bases). Germline CDR1 is KGHPV and CDR2 is FQNQEV (reference sequence). Trimming removed 2 bases at V and 4 bases at J, with 11 bases between. The CDR3 extends over 14 amino acids. CDR3 DNA, as far as it was read: TGTGCCAGCAGTCTGCAGGGGTGGGGCTCCGACTACACC. Translated, it gives CASSLQGWGSDYT. The entire CDR3 protein reads CASSLQGWGSDYTF.

Turning to this clone: Gene names and germline match the mouse. The read stops 1 residue short of the end of the CDR3; the missing end is completed from the germline J gene. The V and J genes are TRBV12-2 and TRBJ1-2; D may be TRBD1 (6 bases). V was shortened by 0 bases and J by 0 bases, with 10 bases between the two germline ends. CDR1 and CDR2 (germline): SGHLS, HYDKME. The CDR3 has 15 amino acids. The DNA read from the CDR3 is TGTGCCAGCTCTCTCGAAAGGACAGCAAACTCCGACTACACC. This encodes CASSLERTANSDYT. The entire CDR3 protein is CASSLERTANSDYTF.

Turning to this clone: Gene names are the mouse ones. Read coverage stops 1 residue before the CDR3 terminus; the germline J gene supplies the remainder. The J gene is TRBJ1-4, the V gene TRBV19, with 7 bases identical to TRBD1. The CDR3 has 15 residues. V was pared by 4 bases and J by 1 base, with 4 bases of the junction left unmatched. Germline lookup yields CDR1 FNHDT and CDR2 SITEND (reference sequence). The part of the CDR3 DNA that was read is TGTGCCAGCAGTCCCAGGGGGGGTTCCAACGAAAGATTATTT. It yields the protein CASSPRGGSNERLF. The full CDR3 reads CASSPRGGSNERLFF.

Note on this clone: Mouse gene names and germline throughout. The observed sequence ends 1 residue before the CDR3 terminus, with the missing tail filled in from the germline J gene. The V call is TRBV13-1, the J call TRBJ1-2; 7 bases map to TRBD1. The CDR3 consists of 13 residues. Germline V gene lookup returns CDR1 NSHNY and CDR2 SYGAGN. Losses at the gene ends were 5 bases for V and 3 bases for J; bases not matched to a gene: 4. Partial CDR3 DNA: TGTGCCAGCAGACAGGGGCGAGACTCCGACTACACC. This encodes CASRQGRDSDYT. The complete CDR3 sequence is CASRQGRDSDYTF.

On this clone: The germline and genes are mouse ones. The DNA ends 1 residue before the CDR3 does, and the rest of the CDR3 is filled in from the germline J gene. The V gene is TRBV24, the J gene TRBJ2-1; 7 positions agree with TRBD1. With V trimmed by 2 bases and J by 0 bases, 4 bases remained unmatched. The CDR3 loop spans 16 amino acids. CDR1 is KGHTA and CDR2 is FRNEEI in the germline V gene. CDR3 sequence reads: CASSLTGTDNYAEQFF. CDR3 DNA, as far as it was read: TGTGCCAGCAGTCTGACCGGGACAGATAACTATGCTGAGCAGTTC.

To note about this clone: Germline and genes: mouse. The read gets to within 1 residue of the CDR3 end, and the germline J gene fills in the rest. The rearrangement joins TRBV24 to TRBJ2-7; D perhaps matches TRBD2 (6 bases). Between the trimmed V and J ends, which lost 1 base and 4 bases, there was a span of 8 bases. From germline, CDR1 is KGHTA and CDR2 FRNEEI. The CDR3 covers 13 residues. CDR3 DNA (partial): TGTGCCAGCAGTCTGTGGGGGGTTTATGAACAGTAC. It codes for CASSLWGVYEQY. The entire CDR3 reads CASSLWGVYEQYF.

By sample share, this clone is large. Genes and germline are mouse. The read falls 1 residue short of the CDR3 end, and the missing part is taken from the germline J gene. The gene calls are TRBV12-1 and TRBJ2-2, with 8 bases matching TRBD1. CDR3 length: 16 amino acids. Germline loops: CDR1 SGHSN, CDR2 HYEKVE. With 0 bases clipped from V and 0 bases from J, the junction kept 2 bases outside the gene matches. The sequenced CDR3 bases are TGTGCCAGCTCTCTCGTCAGGGGGCCAAACACCGGGCAGCTCTAC. It encodes CASSLVRGPNTGQLY. The full CDR3 protein is CASSLVRGPNTGQLYF.

Notes on this clone: Gene names refer to mouse genes. From the germline J gene comes the end of the CDR3, since the read stops 1 residue before it. The V and J genes are TRBV12-2 and TRBJ2-3; D is possibly TRBD2 (7 bases). CDR1 SGHLS and CDR2 HYDKME come from the germline V gene. The germline V and J ends were trimmed by 2 bases and 2 bases, with 13 bases remaining between them. CDR3 size: 15 residues. CDR3 DNA (partial): TGTGCCAGCTCTCGGGGGGCGCTGAATGCAGAAACGCTGTAT. Amino acid sequence: CASSRGALNAETLY. The CDR3, in full, reads CASSRGALNAETLYF.

In this sample, this clone turned up once. Germline and genes here are mouse. The read gets to within 1 residue of the CDR3 end, and the germline J gene fills in the rest. This chain connects TRBV23 to TRBJ1-2; the DNA was not used to check the table's D call, TRBD1. This CDR3 has 12 residues. Germline V gene data show CDR1 as KGHTA and CDR2 as FQNQQP. The chain's CDR3 is CSSRQGGSDYTF. The covered CDR3 bases are TGCTCCAGCAGACAGGGGGGCTCCGACTACACC.

Concerning this clone: Each gene name is a mouse one. The read halts 1 residue ahead of the CDR3 end, with the missing end drawn from the germline J gene. The J gene is TRBJ1-3, the V gene TRBV24; the D is unclear. The V gene's germline CDR1 is KGHTA and CDR2 FRNEEI. The CDR3 consists of 12 residues. The V end lost 1 base, the J end lost 4 bases, and 2 bases lay between the germline ends. This CDR3 is CASSLWGNTLYF. The sequenced CDR3 bases are TGTGCCAGCAGTCTGTGGGGAAATACGCTCTAT.